This T cell receptor (beta chain) was obtained from a study of blood T cells in healthy people across ages. Trimming pared 5 bases from V and 4 bases from J, leaving 24 bases between. Germline CDR1 is LGHNA and CDR2 is YSLEER. The CDR3 has 18 residues. This clonotype occurred a few times. A second PCR of 7 to 11 cycles used a sample-barcoded 5' primer and a J-beta primer mix. One entry per CDR3 protein, called by TCRdb with MiXCR from the 5' RACE reads. The table records around 1.1 million distinct CDR3 sequences, around two fifths of them present only once. The chain couples TRBV4-3 to TRBJ2-1, with D perhaps TRBD1 (8 bases). The sequenced sample consisted of blood. This receptor was identified in a man aged 18 to 30 in good health. The CDR3 loop is CASSVRLLNRGGYNEQFF. In DNA, the CDR3 is TGCGCCAGCAGCGTCCGCCTCCTCAACAGGGGGGGATACAATGAGCAGTTCTTC.